These T cell receptor beta chains were read from a single sample in a study of T cell changes during pregnancy in multiple sclerosis. Profiled with immunoSEQ multiplex PCR; TCRdb holds only in-frame clones, not every one. The sample yields tens of thousands of clones, approximately 90% seen once. The source was peripheral blood, collected in the third trimester of pregnancy. Source of these receptors: a female donor with multiple sclerosis, enrolled in a pregnancy study. The CDR3 runs from the conserved cysteine through the conserved F or W. D genes are given only for firm matches. For some rows the clone size is stated as once, few or many, or as a class when expanded; others skip it.

>TRBJ1-1|NA|NA|TRBV5-1
TGCGCCAGCAGCCCCGAGTCGGGGTCGGGAGCTTTCTTT
CASSPESGSGAFF
>TRBJ1-2|NA|TRBD1|TRBV7-9
TGTGCCAGCACCGGAGCTACAACAGGGGGCGGCTACACCTTC
CASTGATTGGGYTF
>TRBJ2-2|NA|NA|TRBV7-9
TGTGCCAGCAGCCAGCCGGTTCGGGGGAGTAACACCGGGGAGCTGTTTTTT
CASSQPVRGSNTGELFF
>TRBJ1-1|NA|TRBD1|TRBV27
TGTGCCAGCAGTCCCTTGGTCCGACAGGGGGGAACTGAAGCTTTCTTT
CASSPLVRQGGTEAFF
>TRBJ2-7|NA|NA|TRBV28
TGTGCCAGCACATACCTAGCGCTTAACTCCTACGAGCAGTACTTC
CASTYLALNSYEQYF
>TRBJ2-7|once|NA|TRBV5-4
TGTGCCAGCAGCTTGAGCCGGGGGTTGGGATCCTACGAGCAGTACTTC
CASSLSRGLGSYEQYF
>TRBJ2-3|NA|TRBD2|TRBV5-4
TGTGCCAGCAGCTTCGGGCTAGCGGGGTCTACAAGCACAGATACGCAGTATTTT
CASSFGLAGSTSTDTQYF
>TRBJ1-1|NA|NA|TRBV10-1
TGCGCCAGCAGTGAGTGGGCAGAGAACACTGAAGCTTTCTTT
CASSEWAENTEAFF
>TRBJ2-5|NA|TRBD2|TRBV7-2
TGTGCCAGCAGCCCGAGCGGGAGTAGAGAGACCCAGTACTTC
CASSPSGSRETQYF
>TRBJ2-2|once|NA|TRBV28
TGTGCCAGCACACCTCCAGATCAAATCACCGGGGAGCTGTTTTTT
CASTPPDQITGELFF
>TRBJ2-7|NA|NA|TRBV4-1
TGCGCCAGCAGCCAAGTTCCGGGGGCCTACGAGCAGTACTTC
CASSQVPGAYEQYF
>TRBJ2-7|NA|TRBD1|TRBV30
TGTGCCTGGGGCCGAGGGGGCGTCAACGAGCAGTACTTC
CAWGRGGVNEQYF
>TRBJ1-1|NA|NA|TRBV5-5
TGTGCCAGCAGCTTGGGGCCGTACACGGGGGTGAACACTGAAGCTTTCTTT
CASSLGPYTGVNTEAFF
>TRBJ2-6|once|NA|TRBV28
TGTGCCAGCAGTCCAAACAGACCGGGGGTCTCTGGGGCCAACGTCCTGACTTTC
CASSPNRPGVSGANVLTF
>TRBJ2-3|NA|TRBD2|TRBV7-8
TGTGCCAGCAGCACCTGGCGGGAGACAGATACGCAGTATTTT
CASSTWRETDTQYF
>TRBJ1-1|NA|TRBD1|TRBV7-9
TGTGCCAGCAGCCCGGACAGGGGAAGGAACACTGAAGCTTTCTTT
CASSPDRGRNTEAFF
>TRBJ2-2|once|TRBD2|TRBV27
TGTGCCAGCAGGCTAGCGGGAGGTCTTACCGGGGAGCTGTTTTTT
CASRLAGGLTGELFF
>TRBJ2-7|NA|TRBD1|TRBV5-5
TGTGCCAGCAGCTTGGTGGCCGGGACAGGGTGGTACGAGCAGTACTTC
CASSLVAGTGWYEQYF
>TRBJ2-7|NA|NA|TRBV7-8
TGTGCCAGCAGCCCTTACAACTACGAGCAGTACTTC
CASSPYNYEQYF
>TRBJ2-1|once|NA|TRBV5-4
TGTGCCAGCAGCCCGAATGGTAGATACAATGAGCAGTTCTTC
CASSPNGRYNEQFF
>TRBJ2-7|NA|TRBD1|TRBV4-2
TGTGCCAGCAGCCTCTCTACCGGGACAGCTAGTTACGAGCAGTACTTC
CASSLSTGTASYEQYF
>TRBJ1-5|NA|TRBD1|TRBV27
TGTGCCAGCAGTATACGACAGGGGTGGCAGCCCCAGCATTTT
CASSIRQGWQPQHF
>TRBJ2-7|NA|TRBD2|TRBV6-1
TGTGCCAGCAGTGATTGGGGACTAGCGGGAAACGGCGAGCAGTACTTC
CASSDWGLAGNGEQYF
>TRBJ2-2|NA|NA|TRBV2
TGTGCCAGCAGTGAAGCTCGAGGGGGTTACACCGGGGAGCTGTTTTTT
CASSEARGGYTGELFF
>TRBJ2-5|NA|NA|TRBV7-9
TGTGCCAGCACCACAGACGTGCAAGAGACCCAGTACTTC
CASTTDVQETQYF
>TRBJ1-2|NA|TRBD1|TRBV6-6
TGTGCCAGCAGTTACCGGGACAGGGACGACTATGGCTACACCTTC
CASSYRDRDDYGYTF
>TRBJ2-2|NA|TRBD2|TRBV18
TGTGCCAGCTCACCACCGAGCGGGGGGAACACCGGGGAGCTGTTTTTT
CASSPPSGGNTGELFF
>TRBJ2-1|NA|TRBD2|TRBV4-2
TGTGCCAGCAGCCTACTAGCGGGAGAGGGCGATGAGCAGTTCTTC
CASSLLAGEGDEQFF
>TRBJ2-1|once|TRBD2|TRBV18
TGTGCCAGCTCACCATTAAATGGACTAGCGGGAGACTATGAGCAGTTCTTC
CASSPLNGLAGDYEQFF
>TRBJ2-7|once|TRBD1|TRBV11-2
TGTGCCAGCAGCTTAGATGGGGGACAGTATTACGAGCAGTACTTC
CASSLDGGQYYEQYF
>TRBJ1-1|NA|NA|TRBV5-1
TGCGCCAGCATGCGGGGTTTGAACACTGAAGCTTTCTTT
CASMRGLNTEAFF
>TRBJ2-5|NA|TRBD2|TRBV29-1
TGCAGCGGCCTGGGGGGGGAAGAGACCCAGTACTTC
CSGLGGEETQYF
>TRBJ2-7|NA|NA|TRBV21-1
TGTGCCAGCAGCAAAGATTTAGGGCCGGGGTACGAGCAGTACTTC
CASSKDLGPGYEQYF
>TRBJ1-2|NA|TRBD1|TRBV28
TGTGCCAGCAGTGAGGGACAGGGGTCCTCAGGCTACACCTTC
CASSEGQGSSGYTF
>TRBJ2-1|NA|TRBD2|TRBV5-1
TGCGCCAGTACCGAAAGCGGGAGGGCCTCCTACAATGAGCAGTTCTTC
CASTESGRASYNEQFF
>TRBJ2-3|NA|NA|TRBV11-3
TGTGCCAGCAGCTTTTCCTCGGATACGCAGTATTTT
CASSFSSDTQYF
>TRBJ2-1|NA|TRBD2|TRBV6-1
TGTGCCAGCAGTCGGACTAGCCTCAATTTCAATGAGCAGTTCTTC
CASSRTSLNFNEQFF
>TRBJ2-3|NA|TRBD2|TRBV4-3
TGCGCCAGCAGCCAAGGACTAGCGGGAACCGAAGATACGCAGTATTTT
CASSQGLAGTEDTQYF
>TRBJ2-1|NA|NA|TRBV2
TGTGCCAGCAGCGAGGACTTATCTGGGTATACGGATGAGCAGTTCTTC
CASSEDLSGYTDEQFF
>TRBJ2-3|NA|NA|TRBV28
TGTGCCAGCAGTCCCCTGTGGACAGCTAGCACAGATACGCAGTATTTT
CASSPLWTASTDTQYF
>TRBJ1-2|NA|NA|TRBV6-5
TGTGCCAGCAGCCCAACGGTGGGGCATAACTATGGCTACACCTTC
CASSPTVGHNYGYTF
>TRBJ2-7|NA|NA|TRBV7-2
TGTGCCAGCAGTCCCGACGAGGTTTACGAGCAGTACTTC
CASSPDEVYEQYF
>TRBJ2-1|NA|TRBD1|TRBV5-4
TGTGCCGGCAGGGGGCCGAGCTCCTACAATGAGCAGTTCTTC
CAGRGPSSYNEQFF
>TRBJ2-5|NA|TRBD2|TRBV5-4
TGTGCCAGCAGCTTGGGACTAGCGGGAGCCGAGACCCAGTACTTC
CASSLGLAGAETQYF
>TRBJ1-5|NA|NA|TRBV29-1
TGCAGCGTGACTGTTGGAGCGGTAGAGCAGCCCCAGCATTTT
CSVTVGAVEQPQHF
>TRBJ2-7|NA|TRBD1|TRBV4-3
TGCGCCAGCAGCCAAGTAGGGGACAGCGAGCAGTACTTC
CASSQVGDSEQYF
>TRBJ1-2|NA|TRBD1|TRBV27
TGTGCCAGCAGTTTACAGGGGGCGGGAGGCTACACCTTC
CASSLQGAGGYTF
>TRBJ2-7|NA|NA|TRBV11-2
TGTGCCAGCAGCTTGGGCACTAGCTTCCTCGAGCAGTACTTC
CASSLGTSFLEQYF
>TRBJ1-3|once|NA|TRBV5-6
TGTGCCAGCAGCTTGGCGGAGGCAGCCCTTACCTACTCTGGAAACACCATATATTTT
CASSLAEAALTYSGNTIYF
>TRBJ1-1|NA|TRBD1|TRBV7-9
TGTGCCAGCAGCTTAGGCGGCAGGGGGGCGCGAGCTTTCTTT
CASSLGGRGARAFF
>TRBJ1-1|NA|TRBD1|TRBV5-4
TGTGCCAGCAGCCAAGAAAGCGGCAGGGGGCATAATGAAGCTTTCTTT
CASSQESGRGHNEAFF
>TRBJ2-2|once|TRBD2|TRBV11-2
TGTGCCAGCAGCCGGACTAGCGGGCCGGACACCGGGGAGCTGTTTTTT
CASSRTSGPDTGELFF
>TRBJ1-1|NA|NA|TRBV28
TGTGCCAGCAGTTTATCAGTCCGGAGCACTGAAGCTTTCTTT
CASSLSVRSTEAFF
>TRBJ2-7|NA|NA|TRBV2
TGTGCCAGCAGTATCCAGGATAGCTCCTACGAGCAGTACTTC
CASSIQDSSYEQYF
>TRBJ2-7|once|NA|TRBV11-2
TGTGCCAGCAGCTTTACCGGGACAAACCGCGAGCAGTACTTC
CASSFTGTNREQYF
>TRBJ2-3|NA|NA|TRBV6-5
TGTGCCAGCCGTCGGGGAGGACTTCGCACAGATACGCAGTATTTT
CASRRGGLRTDTQYF
>TRBJ2-3|NA|TRBD1|TRBV2
TGTGCCAGCAGTGAACTTTCCGGACAGGGGTGGACAGATACGCAGTATTTT
CASSELSGQGWTDTQYF